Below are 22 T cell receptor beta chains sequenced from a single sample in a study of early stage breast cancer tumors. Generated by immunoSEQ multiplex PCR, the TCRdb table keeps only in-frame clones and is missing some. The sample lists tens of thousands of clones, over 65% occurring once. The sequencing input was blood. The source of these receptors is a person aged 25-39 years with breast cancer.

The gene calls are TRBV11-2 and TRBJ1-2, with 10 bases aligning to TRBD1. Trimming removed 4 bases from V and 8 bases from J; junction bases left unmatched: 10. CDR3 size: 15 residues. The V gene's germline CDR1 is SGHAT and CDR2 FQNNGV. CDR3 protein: CASSSGTGVAGGYTF. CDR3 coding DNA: TGTGCCAGCAGCTCCGGGACAGGGGTTGCGGGAGGCTACACCTTC.

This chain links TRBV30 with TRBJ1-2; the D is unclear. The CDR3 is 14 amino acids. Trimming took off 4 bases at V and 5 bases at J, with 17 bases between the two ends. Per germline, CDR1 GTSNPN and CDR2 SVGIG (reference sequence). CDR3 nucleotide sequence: TGTGCCTGGATGAATGGCGTGTGGGAATATGGCTACACCTTC. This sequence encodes CAWMNGVWEYGYTF.

CDR3 in amino acids: CTSIRPLAGAHCEQFF. DNA of the CDR3: TGCACCAGCATCCGCCCGCTAGCGGGAGCCCATTGTGAGCAGTTCTTC. The chain couples TRBV1 to TRBJ2-1; TRBD2 reflects the table's D call only, with no check against the DNA. TRBV1 counts as a pseudogene. This CDR3 has 16 residues.

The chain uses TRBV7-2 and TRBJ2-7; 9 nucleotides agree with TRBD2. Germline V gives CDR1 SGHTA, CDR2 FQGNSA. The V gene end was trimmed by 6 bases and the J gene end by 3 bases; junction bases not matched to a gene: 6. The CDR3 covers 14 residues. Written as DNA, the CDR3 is TGTGCCAGCAGACCAAGCGGGGGGCTCTACGAGCAGTACTTC. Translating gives CASRPSGGLYEQYF.

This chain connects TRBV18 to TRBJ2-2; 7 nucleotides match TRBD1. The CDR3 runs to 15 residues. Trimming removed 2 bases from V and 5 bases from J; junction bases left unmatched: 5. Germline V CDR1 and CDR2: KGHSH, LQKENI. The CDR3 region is CASSPTRQGTGELFF. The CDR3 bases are TGTGCCAGCTCACCAACTAGACAGGGAACCGGGGAGCTGTTTTTT.

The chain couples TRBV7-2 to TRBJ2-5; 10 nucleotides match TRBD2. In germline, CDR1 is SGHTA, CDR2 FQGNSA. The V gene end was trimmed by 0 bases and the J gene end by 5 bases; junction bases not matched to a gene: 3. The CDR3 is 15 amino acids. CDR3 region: CASSLALAGSETQYF. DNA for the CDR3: TGTGCCAGCAGCTTAGCACTAGCGGGATCCGAGACCCAGTACTTC.

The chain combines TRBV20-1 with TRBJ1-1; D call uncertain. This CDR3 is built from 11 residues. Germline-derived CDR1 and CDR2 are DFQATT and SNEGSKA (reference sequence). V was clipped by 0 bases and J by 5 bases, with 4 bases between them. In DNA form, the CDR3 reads TGCAGTGCTAGAGATCAAACTGAAGCTTTCTTT. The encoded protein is CSARDQTEAFF.

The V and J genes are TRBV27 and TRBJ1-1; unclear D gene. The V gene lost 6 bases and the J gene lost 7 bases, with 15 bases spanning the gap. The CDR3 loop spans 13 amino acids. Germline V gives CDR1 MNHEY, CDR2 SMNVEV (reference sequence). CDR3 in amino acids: CASRGSSTSEAFF. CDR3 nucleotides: TGTGCCAGCAGGGGCTCATCAACAAGTGAAGCTTTCTTT.

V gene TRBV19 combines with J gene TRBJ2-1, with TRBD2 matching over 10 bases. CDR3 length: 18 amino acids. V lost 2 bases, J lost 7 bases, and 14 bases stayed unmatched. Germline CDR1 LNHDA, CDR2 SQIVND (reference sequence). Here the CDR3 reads CASSIKFGLAGVVNEQFF. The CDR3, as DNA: TGTGCCAGTAGTATAAAATTCGGGCTAGCGGGAGTAGTGAATGAGCAGTTCTTC.

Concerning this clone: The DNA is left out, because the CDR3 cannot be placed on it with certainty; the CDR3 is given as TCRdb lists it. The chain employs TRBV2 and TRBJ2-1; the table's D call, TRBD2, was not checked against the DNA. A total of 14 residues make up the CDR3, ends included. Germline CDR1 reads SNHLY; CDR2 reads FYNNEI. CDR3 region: CASSRQVAGGIPFF.

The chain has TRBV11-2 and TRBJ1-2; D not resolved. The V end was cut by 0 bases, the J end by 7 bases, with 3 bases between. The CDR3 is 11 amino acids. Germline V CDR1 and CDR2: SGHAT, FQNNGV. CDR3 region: CASSLEVGYTF. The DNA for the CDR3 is TGTGCCAGCAGCTTAGAGGTTGGCTACACCTTC.

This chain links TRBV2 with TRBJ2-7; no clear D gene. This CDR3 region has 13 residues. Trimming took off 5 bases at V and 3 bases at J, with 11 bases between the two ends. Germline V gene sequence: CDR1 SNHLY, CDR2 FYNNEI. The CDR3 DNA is TGTGCCAGCAGTATACGAGCAGGCTACGAGCAGTACTTC. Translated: CASSIRAGYEQYF.

CDR3 in DNA: TGTGCCAGCAGTGAGTCTCTAGCGGGAGGAAGGGATACGCAGTATTTT. It yields the protein CASSESLAGGRDTQYF. The chain has TRBV6-1 and TRBJ2-3; 11 bases are shared with TRBD2. Looked up from germline, CDR1 is MNHNS and CDR2 is SASEGT. This CDR3 is 16 amino acids long. The V segment lost 3 bases and the J segment 6 bases; nucleotides outside the gene matches: 8.

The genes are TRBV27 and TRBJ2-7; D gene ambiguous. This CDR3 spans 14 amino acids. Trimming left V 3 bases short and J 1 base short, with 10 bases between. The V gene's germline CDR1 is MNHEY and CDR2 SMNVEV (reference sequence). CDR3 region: CASSFSGQSYEQYF. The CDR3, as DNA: TGTGCCAGCAGTTTTTCGGGCCAATCCTACGAGCAGTACTTC.

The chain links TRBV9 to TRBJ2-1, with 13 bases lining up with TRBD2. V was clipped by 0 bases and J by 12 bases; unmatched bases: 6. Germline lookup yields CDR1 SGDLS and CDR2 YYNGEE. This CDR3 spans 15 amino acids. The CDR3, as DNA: TGTGCCAGCAGCGTAGTAACTAGCGGGAGGGCCTCGCAGTTCTTC. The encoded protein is CASSVVTSGRASQFF.

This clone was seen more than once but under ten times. CDR3 sequence reads: CAARQGITEAFF. CDR3 nucleotide sequence: TGTGCCGCCCGACAGGGGATCACTGAAGCTTTCTTT. The rearrangement links TRBV19 to TRBJ1-1, with 8 positions matching TRBD1. V lost 11 bases to trimming and J lost 4 bases; unmatched junction nucleotides: 6. The length of the CDR3 is 12 residues. Germline V gives CDR1 LNHDA, CDR2 SQIVND (reference sequence).

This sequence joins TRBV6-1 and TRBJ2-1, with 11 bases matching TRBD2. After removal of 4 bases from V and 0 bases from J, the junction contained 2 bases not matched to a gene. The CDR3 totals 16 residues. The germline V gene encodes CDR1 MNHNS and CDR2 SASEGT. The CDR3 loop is CASSGGLAASYNEQFF. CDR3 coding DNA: TGTGCCAGCAGTGGGGGACTAGCGGCCTCCTACAATGAGCAGTTCTTC.

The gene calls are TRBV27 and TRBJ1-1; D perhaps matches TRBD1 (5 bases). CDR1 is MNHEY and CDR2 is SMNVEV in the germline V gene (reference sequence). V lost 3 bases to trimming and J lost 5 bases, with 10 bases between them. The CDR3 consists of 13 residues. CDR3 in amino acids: CASSFGGETEAFF. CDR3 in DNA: TGTGCCAGCAGTTTTGGAGGGGAGACTGAAGCTTTCTTT.

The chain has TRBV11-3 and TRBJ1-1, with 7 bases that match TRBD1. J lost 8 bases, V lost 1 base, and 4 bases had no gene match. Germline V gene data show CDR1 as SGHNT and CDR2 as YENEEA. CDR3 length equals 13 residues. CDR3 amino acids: CASSLGRDREAFF. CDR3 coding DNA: TGTGCCAGCAGCTTAGGGCGGGACAGAGAAGCTTTCTTT.

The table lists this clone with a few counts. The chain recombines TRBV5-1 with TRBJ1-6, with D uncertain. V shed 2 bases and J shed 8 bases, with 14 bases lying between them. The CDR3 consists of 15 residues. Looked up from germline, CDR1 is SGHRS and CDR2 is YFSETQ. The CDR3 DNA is TGCGCCAGCAGCTTTGACTCACAAACGGATTCACCCCTCCACTTT. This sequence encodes CASSFDSQTDSPLHF.

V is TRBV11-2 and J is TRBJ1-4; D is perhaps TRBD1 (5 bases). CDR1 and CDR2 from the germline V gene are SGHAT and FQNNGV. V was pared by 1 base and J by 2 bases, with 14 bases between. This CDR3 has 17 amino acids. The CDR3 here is CASSLGSGTTTNEKLFF. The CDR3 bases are TGTGCCAGCAGCTTAGGTTCGGGGACGACGACTAATGAAAAACTGTTTTTT. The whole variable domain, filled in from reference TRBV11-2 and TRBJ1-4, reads EAGVAQSPRYKIIEKRQSVAFWCNPISGHATLYWYQQILGQGPKLLIQFQNNGVVDDSQLPKDRFSAERLKGVDSTLKIQPAKLEDSAVYLCASSLGSGTTTNEKLFFGSGTQLSVL.

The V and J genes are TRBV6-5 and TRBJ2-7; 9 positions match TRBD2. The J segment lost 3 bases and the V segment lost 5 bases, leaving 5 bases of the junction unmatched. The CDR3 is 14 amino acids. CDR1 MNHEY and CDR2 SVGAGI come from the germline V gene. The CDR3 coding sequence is TGTGCCAGCAGTCGCCTAGCGGGACTCTACGAGCAGTACTTC. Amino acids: CASSRLAGLYEQYF.